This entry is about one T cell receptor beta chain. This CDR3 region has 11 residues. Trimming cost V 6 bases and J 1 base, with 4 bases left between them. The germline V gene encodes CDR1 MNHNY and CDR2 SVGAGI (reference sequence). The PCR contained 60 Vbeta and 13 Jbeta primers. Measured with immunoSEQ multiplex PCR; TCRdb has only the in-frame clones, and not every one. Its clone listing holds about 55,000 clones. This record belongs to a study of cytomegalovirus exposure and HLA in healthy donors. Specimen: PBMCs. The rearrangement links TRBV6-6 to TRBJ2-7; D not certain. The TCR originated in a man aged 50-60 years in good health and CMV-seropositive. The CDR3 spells CASSVSYEQYF. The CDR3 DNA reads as TGTGCCAGCAGCGTATCCTACGAGCAGTACTTC.